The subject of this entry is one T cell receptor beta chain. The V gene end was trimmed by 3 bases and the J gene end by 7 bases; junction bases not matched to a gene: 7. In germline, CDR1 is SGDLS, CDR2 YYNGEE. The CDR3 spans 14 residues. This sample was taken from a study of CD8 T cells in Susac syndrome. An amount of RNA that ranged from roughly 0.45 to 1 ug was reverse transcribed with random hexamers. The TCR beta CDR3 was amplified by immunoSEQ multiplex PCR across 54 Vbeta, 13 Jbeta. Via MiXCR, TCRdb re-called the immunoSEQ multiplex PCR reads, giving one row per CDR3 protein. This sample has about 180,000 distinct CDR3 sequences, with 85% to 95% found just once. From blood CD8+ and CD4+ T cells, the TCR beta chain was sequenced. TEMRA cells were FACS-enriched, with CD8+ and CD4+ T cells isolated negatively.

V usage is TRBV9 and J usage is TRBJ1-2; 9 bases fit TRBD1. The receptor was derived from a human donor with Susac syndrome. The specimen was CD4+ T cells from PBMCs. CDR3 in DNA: TGTGCCAGCAGCGACTTACAGGGGGCCGGTGGCTACACCTTC. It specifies CASSDLQGAGGYTF.